This TCR beta chain was identified during a study of T cell responses to AZD1222 COVID-19 vaccine. Study-level results: Regions 160-218 and 743-854 dominated among vaccine-associated CD4 TCRs spanning spike. Mostly white British, mostly female donors; authors suggested clonal diversity may be underestimated.

Concerning this clone itself: No antigen is known for it.

This CDR3 spans 15 amino acids. V was trimmed by 2 bases and J by 4 bases, leaving 14 bases between them. CDR1 and CDR2 from the germline V gene are MGHRA and YSYEKL. The protocol was immunoSEQ multiplex PCR, while the TCRdb copy is restricted to in-frame clones and leaves out a portion. The sample holds 160,000 or so clones, roughly 94% seen once. The receptor comes from an adult who received the AZD1222 COVID-19 vaccine. This sample comprised peripheral blood, obtained 28 days after the second AZD1222 dose. The chain carries TRBV4-1 and TRBJ1-2; D possibly corresponds to TRBD1 (5 bases). CDR3 nucleotides: TGCGCCAGCAGCCAACCTCTGAGGGGCGTCTATGGCTACACCTTC. Translated, it gives CASSQPLRGVYGYTF.